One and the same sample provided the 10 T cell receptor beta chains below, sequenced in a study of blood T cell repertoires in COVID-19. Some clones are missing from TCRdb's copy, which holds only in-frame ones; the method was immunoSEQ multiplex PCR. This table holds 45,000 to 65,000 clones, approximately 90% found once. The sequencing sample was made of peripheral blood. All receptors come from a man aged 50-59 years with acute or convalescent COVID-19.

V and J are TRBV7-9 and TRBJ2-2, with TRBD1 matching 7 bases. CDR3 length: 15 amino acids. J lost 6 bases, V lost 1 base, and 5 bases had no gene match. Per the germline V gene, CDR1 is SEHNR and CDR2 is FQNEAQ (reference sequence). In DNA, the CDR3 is TGTGCCAGCAGCTTAGAGAGACAGGGCTCCGGGGAGCTGTTTTTT. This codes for CASSLERQGSGELFF. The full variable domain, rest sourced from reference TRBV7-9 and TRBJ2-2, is DTGVSQNPRHKITKRGQNVTFRCDPISEHNRLYWYRQTLGQGPEFLTYFQNEAQLEKSRLLSDRFSAERPKGSFSTLEIQRTEQGDSAMYLCASSLERQGSGELFFGEGSRLTVL.

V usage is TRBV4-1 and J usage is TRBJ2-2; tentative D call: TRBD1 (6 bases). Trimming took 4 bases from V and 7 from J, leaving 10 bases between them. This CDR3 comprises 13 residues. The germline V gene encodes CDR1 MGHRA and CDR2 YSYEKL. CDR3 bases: TGCGCCAGCAGCCGAGGGGGTAACGGGGAGCTGTTTTTT. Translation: CASSRGGNGELFF.

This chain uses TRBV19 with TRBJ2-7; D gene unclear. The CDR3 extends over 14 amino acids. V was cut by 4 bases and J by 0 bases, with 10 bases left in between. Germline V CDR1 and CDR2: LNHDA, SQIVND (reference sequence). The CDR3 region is CASSKRLPSYEQYF. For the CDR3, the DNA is TGTGCCAGTAGTAAGAGGCTCCCCTCCTACGAGCAGTACTTC.

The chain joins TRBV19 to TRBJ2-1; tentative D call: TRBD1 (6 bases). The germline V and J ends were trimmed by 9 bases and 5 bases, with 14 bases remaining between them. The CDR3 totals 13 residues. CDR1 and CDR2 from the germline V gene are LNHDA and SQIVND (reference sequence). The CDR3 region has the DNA TGTGCCAGCCGACAGGTGGGGAACAATGAGCAGTTCTTC. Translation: CASRQVGNNEQFF.

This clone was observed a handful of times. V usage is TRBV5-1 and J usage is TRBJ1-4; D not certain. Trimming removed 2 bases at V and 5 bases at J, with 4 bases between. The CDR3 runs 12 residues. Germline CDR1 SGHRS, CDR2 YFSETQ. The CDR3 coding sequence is TGCGCCAGCAGCTTACTGAATGAAAAACTGTTTTTT. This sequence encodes CASSLLNEKLFF.

The CDR3, as DNA: TGTGCCAGCAGTGACCCCGGGGAGGACACTGAAGCTTTCTTT. It encodes CASSDPGEDTEAFF. This chain uses TRBV6-4 with TRBJ1-1, with D hard to call. Trimming stripped 2 bases from V and 3 bases from J, with 10 bases between. CDR1 is MRHNA and CDR2 is SNTAGT in the germline V gene. The CDR3 runs to 14 residues.

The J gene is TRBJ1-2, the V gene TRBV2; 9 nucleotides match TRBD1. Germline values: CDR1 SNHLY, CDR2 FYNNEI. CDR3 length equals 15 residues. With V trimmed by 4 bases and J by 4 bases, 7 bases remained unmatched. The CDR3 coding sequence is TGTGCCAGCAGTGGTACAGGGGGCGCTGGCTATGGCTACACCTTC. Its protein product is CASSGTGGAGYGYTF.

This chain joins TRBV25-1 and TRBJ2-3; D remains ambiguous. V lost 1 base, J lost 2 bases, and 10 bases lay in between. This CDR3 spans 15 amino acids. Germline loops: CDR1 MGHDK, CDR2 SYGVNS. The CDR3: CASSEFDPYTDTQYF. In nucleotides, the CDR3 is TGTGCCAGCAGTGAATTTGATCCCTACACAGATACGCAGTATTTT.

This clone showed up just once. CDR3 sequence: CASSLVRGGTGVYNEQFF. CDR3 sequence (DNA): TGCGCCAGCAGCTTGGTTCGGGGTGGGACAGGGGTATACAATGAGCAGTTCTTC. The chain employs TRBV5-1 and TRBJ2-1; 10 bases agree with TRBD1. Germline V gives CDR1 SGHRS, CDR2 YFSETQ. V shed 0 bases and J 4 bases; nucleotides not matched to a gene: 10. The CDR3 length is 18 residues.

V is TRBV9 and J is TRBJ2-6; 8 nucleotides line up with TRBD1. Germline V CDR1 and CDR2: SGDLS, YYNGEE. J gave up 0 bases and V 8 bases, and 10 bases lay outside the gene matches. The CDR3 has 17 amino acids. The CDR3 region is CASGPGQALSGANVLTF. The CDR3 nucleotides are TGTGCCAGTGGACCGGGACAGGCTCTCTCTGGGGCCAACGTCCTGACTTTC.